Below, one T cell receptor beta chain is given with its context. The target antigen is unknown. This sample is drawn from a study of T cell responses to AZD1222 COVID-19 vaccine. This CDR3 comprises 13 residues. Trimming left V 5 bases short and J 3 bases short, with 11 bases between. The germline V gene has CDR1 SGHAT and CDR2 FQDESV (reference sequence). Only in-frame clones appear in the TCRdb table, and some are missing; sequencing was by immunoSEQ multiplex PCR. The sample holds roughly 120,000 clones, 70% to 90% seen once. Study observations and caveats: White British people made up most donors, females outnumbered males, and clonal diversity was possibly underestimated.

The sample here was peripheral blood, taken 28 days after the second AZD1222 dose. This clonotype was obtained from an adult who received the AZD1222 COVID-19 vaccine. The V call is TRBV11-1, the J call TRBJ2-7; D perhaps matches TRBD1 (5 bases). The CDR3 DNA reads TGTGCCAGCAGCCTGACTGACAGCTACGAGCAGTACTTC. Translation: CASSLTDSYEQYF.